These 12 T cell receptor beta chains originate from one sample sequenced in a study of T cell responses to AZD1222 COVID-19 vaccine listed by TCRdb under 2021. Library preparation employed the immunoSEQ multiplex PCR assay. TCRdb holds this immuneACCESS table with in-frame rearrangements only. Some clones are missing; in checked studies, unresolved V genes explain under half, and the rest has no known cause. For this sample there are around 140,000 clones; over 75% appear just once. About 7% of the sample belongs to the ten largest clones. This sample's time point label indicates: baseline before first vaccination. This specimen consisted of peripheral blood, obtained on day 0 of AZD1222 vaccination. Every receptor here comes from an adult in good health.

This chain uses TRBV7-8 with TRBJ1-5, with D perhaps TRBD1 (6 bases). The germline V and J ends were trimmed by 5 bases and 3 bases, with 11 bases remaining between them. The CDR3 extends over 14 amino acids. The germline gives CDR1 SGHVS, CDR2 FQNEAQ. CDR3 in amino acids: CASSPRDNNQPQHF. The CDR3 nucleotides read TGTGCCAGCAGCCCTCGGGACAACAATCAGCCCCAGCATTTT.

The CDR3 sequence: CATSPVAGGTGELFF. As DNA, the CDR3 is TGTGCCACCAGTCCAGTAGCGGGGGGGACCGGGGAGCTGTTTTTT. The rearrangement joins TRBV15 to TRBJ2-2, with TRBD2 identical over 11 bases. The germline CDR1 and CDR2 sequences are LNHNV and YYDKDF (reference sequence). The V gene end was trimmed by 6 bases and the J gene end by 5 bases; junction bases not matched to a gene: 5. This CDR3 is built from 15 residues.

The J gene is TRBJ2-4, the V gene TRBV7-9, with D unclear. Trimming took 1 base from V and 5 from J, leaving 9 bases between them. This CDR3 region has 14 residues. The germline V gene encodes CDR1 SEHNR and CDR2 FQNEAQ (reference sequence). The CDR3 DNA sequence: TGTGCCAGCAGCTTAGGTCTTGGGGAAAACATTCAGTACTTC. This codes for CASSLGLGENIQYF.

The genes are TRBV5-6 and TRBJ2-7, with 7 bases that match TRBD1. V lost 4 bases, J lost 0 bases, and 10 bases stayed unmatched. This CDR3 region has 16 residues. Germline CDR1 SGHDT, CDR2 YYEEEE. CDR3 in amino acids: CASSPIRRTGSYEQYF. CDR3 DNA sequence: TGTGCCAGCAGCCCCATCCGCAGGACAGGCTCCTACGAGCAGTACTTC.

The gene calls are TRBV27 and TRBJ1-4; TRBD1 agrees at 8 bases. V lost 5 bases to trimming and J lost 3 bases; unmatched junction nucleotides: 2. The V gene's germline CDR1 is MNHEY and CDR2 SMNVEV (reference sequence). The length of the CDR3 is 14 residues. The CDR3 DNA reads TGTGCCAGCAGTCTACAGGGGGCTAATGAAAAACTGTTTTTT. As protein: CASSLQGANEKLFF.

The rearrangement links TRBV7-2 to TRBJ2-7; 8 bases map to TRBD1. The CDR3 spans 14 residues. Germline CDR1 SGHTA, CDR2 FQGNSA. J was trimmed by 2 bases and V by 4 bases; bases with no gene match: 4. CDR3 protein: CASSSGQGAYEQYF. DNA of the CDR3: TGTGCCAGCAGCTCTGGACAGGGTGCCTACGAGCAGTACTTC.

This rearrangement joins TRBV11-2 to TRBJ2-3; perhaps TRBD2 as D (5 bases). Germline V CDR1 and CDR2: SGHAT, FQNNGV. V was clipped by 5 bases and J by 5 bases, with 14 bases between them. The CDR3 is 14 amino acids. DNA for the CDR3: TGTGCCAGCAGCGAACTTCGGGGTGAAGATACGCAGTATTTT. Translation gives CASSELRGEDTQYF. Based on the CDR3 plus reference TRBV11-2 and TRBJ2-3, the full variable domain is EAGVAQSPRYKIIEKRQSVAFWCNPISGHATLYWYQQILGQGPKLLIQFQNNGVVDDSQLPKDRFSAERLKGVDSTLKIQPAKLEDSAVYLCASSELRGEDTQYFGPGTRLTVL.

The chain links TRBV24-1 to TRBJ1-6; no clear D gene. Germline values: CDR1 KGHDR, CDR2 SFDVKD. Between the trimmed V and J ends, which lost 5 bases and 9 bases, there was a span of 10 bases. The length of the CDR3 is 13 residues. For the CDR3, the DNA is TGTGCCACCAGTGGTACCCACGGTTCACCCCTCCACTTT. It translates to CATSGTHGSPLHF.

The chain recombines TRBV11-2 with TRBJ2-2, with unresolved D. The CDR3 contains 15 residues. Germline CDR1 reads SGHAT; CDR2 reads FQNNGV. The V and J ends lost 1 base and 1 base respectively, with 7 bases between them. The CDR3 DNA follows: TGTGCCAGCAGCTTAGGGCACAAGAACACCGGGGAGCTGTTTTTT. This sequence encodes CASSLGHKNTGELFF.

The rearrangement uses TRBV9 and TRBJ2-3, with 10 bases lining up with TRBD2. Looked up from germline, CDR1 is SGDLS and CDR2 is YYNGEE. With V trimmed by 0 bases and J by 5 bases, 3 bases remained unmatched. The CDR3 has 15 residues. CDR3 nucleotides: TGTGCCAGCAGCGTAGAACTAGCGGGGAGAGATACGCAGTATTTT. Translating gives CASSVELAGRDTQYF.

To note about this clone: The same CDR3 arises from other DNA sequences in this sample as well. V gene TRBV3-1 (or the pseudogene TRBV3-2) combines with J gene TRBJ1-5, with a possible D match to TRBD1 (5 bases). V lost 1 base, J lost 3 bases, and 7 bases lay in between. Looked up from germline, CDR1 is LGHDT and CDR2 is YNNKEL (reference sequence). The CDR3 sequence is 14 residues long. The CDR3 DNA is TGTGCCAGCAGCCAAGGGGGCTCCAATCAGCCCCAGCATTTT. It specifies CASSQGGSNQPQHF.

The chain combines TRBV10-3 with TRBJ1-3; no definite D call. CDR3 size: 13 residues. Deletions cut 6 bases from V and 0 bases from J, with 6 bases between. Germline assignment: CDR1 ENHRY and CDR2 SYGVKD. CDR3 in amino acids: CAIRANSGNTIYF. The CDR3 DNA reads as TGTGCCATCAGGGCCAACTCTGGAAACACCATATATTTT.